This entry lists 30 T cell receptor beta chains sequenced from one sample in a study of T cells in Graves' hyperthyroidism and ophthalmopathy. TCR beta CDR3 sequences were amplified from RNA transcripts. The TCR CDR3 first-round RT-PCR relied on the HTBI primer set. One entry per CDR3 protein results from TCRdb running MiXCR on the multiplex PCR reads. In the table there are about 690,000 distinct CDR3 sequences, 17% of which are singletons. Sequenced sample: blood. The receptors were gathered from a man aged 50 to 60 with Graves' hyperthyroidism.

This clonotype was seen a few times. This chain connects TRBV28 to TRBJ2-1, with a possible D match to TRBD1 (5 bases). V was pared by 1 base and J by 9 bases, with 10 bases between. Germline V gene lookup returns CDR1 MDHEN and CDR2 SYDVKM. This CDR3 contains 13 residues. The CDR3 DNA reads as TGTGCCAGCAGTTTATCACCTAGGGGTGAGCAGTTCTTC. It translates to CASSLSPRGEQFF.

This clonotype was seen a handful of times. V gene TRBV20-1 combines with J gene TRBJ2-3, with a possible D match to TRBD1 (6 bases). Per the germline V gene, CDR1 is DFQATT and CDR2 is SNEGSKA (reference sequence). V gave up 4 bases and J gave up 4 bases, with 12 bases separating them. The CDR3 totals 13 residues. Written as DNA, the CDR3 is TGCAGTGCTACACAGGGAAACTCAGATACGCAGTATTTT. The encoded protein is CSATQGNSDTQYF.

This clonotype was counted many times. V gene TRBV2 combines with J gene TRBJ1-2; possible D gene TRBD1, 5 bases. Germline loops: CDR1 SNHLY, CDR2 FYNNEI. The CDR3 spans 16 residues. Trimming cost V 6 bases and J 3 bases, with 20 bases left between them. This CDR3 is CASSALGAQEHYGYTF. The CDR3 bases are TGTGCCAGCAGCGCCTTAGGGGCACAGGAACACTATGGCTACACCTTC.

This clonotype appeared many times. The chain carries TRBV2 and TRBJ2-1; 10 bases line up with TRBD1. Losses at the gene ends were 1 base for V and 5 bases for J; bases not matched to a gene: 2. The CDR3 sequence is 15 residues long. Germline V gene lookup returns CDR1 SNHLY and CDR2 FYNNEI. The CDR3 is CASSEVGTGDNEQFF. The CDR3 DNA sequence: TGTGCCAGCAGTGAAGTGGGGACAGGGGACAATGAGCAGTTCTTC.

The chain is built from TRBV27 and TRBJ1-5, with D possibly TRBD1 on 5 matching bases. Germline CDR1 and CDR2: MNHEY and SMNVEV (reference sequence). The CDR3 consists of 15 residues. The germline V and J ends were trimmed by 8 bases and 4 bases, with 18 bases remaining between them. The CDR3 DNA follows: TGTGCCAGCGGAATTGAGGGGCTGAGGAATCAGCCCCAGCATTTT. Residues: CASGIEGLRNQPQHF.

This clonotype was observed many times. The rearrangement uses TRBV5-1 and TRBJ2-7, with 9 bases that match TRBD1. The germline CDR1 and CDR2 sequences are SGHRS and YFSETQ. The J segment lost 7 bases and the V segment lost 3 bases, leaving 2 bases of the junction unmatched. CDR3 size: 12 residues. The CDR3 bases are TGCGCCAGCAGCTGGGACAGGGAAGAGCAGTACTTC. The encoded protein is CASSWDREEQYF.

The chain joins TRBV29-1 to TRBJ2-7; maybe TRBD2 (6 bases). The CDR3 loop spans 11 amino acids. V was clipped by 6 bases and J by 5 bases, with 11 bases between them. Per the germline V gene, CDR1 is SQVTM and CDR2 is ANQGSEA. Here the CDR3 reads CSVGTGDEQYF. The CDR3 nucleotides read TGCAGCGTGGGGACTGGCGACGAGCAGTACTTC.

At least ten counts were recorded for this clonotype. The rearrangement uses TRBV29-1 and TRBJ1-1; possible D gene TRBD1, 6 bases. Trimming pared 4 bases from V and 3 bases from J, leaving 9 bases between. CDR3 length equals 12 residues. Per the germline V gene, CDR1 is SQVTM and CDR2 is ANQGSEA. CDR3 DNA: TGCAGCGTTGGGGACACCCACACTGAAGCTTTCTTT. The encoded protein is CSVGDTHTEAFF. Variable domain in full (rest from reference TRBV29-1 and TRBJ1-1): SAVISQKPSRDICQRGTSLTIQCQVDSQVTMMFWYRQQPGQSLTLIATANQGSEATYESGFVIDKFPISRPNLTFSTLTVSNMSPEDSSIYLCSVGDTHTEAFFGQGTRLTVV.

This sequence joins TRBV6-2 or TRBV6-3 and TRBJ2-7, with TRBD2 as a possible D gene (6 bases). V was trimmed by 2 bases and J by 2 bases, leaving 16 bases between them. This CDR3 spans 16 amino acids. Germline V gene data show CDR1 as MNHEY and CDR2 as SVGEGT. This CDR3 reads CASSYNLGGRTYEQYF. As DNA, the CDR3 is TGTGCCAGCAGTTACAATTTGGGGGGACGGACCTACGAGCAGTACTTC.

This clonotype was picked up many times. The chain couples TRBV27 to TRBJ2-7; perhaps D is TRBD1 or TRBD2 (5 bases each). Trimming shortened V by 3 bases and J by 2 bases, and 14 bases separated the two germline ends. Germline V lookup: CDR1 MNHEY, CDR2 SMNVEV (reference sequence). This CDR3 is built from 15 residues. The DNA of the CDR3 is TGTGCCAGCAGTTTGTGGAATGAGGGGCCCTACGAGCAGTACTTC. It specifies CASSLWNEGPYEQYF.

This chain uses TRBV20-1 with TRBJ2-1; 9 bases line up with TRBD2. From germline, CDR1 is DFQATT and CDR2 SNEGSKA (reference sequence). The CDR3 consists of 14 residues. V lost 6 bases to trimming and J lost 5 bases; unmatched junction nucleotides: 8. The CDR3 coding sequence is TGCAGTGCCGAGACTAGCGGTGTGGACAATGAGCAGTTCTTC. Amino acids: CSAETSGVDNEQFF.

This clonotype was recorded at least ten times. The chain recombines TRBV7-9 with TRBJ2-3; D gene ambiguous. CDR1 SEHNR and CDR2 FQNEAQ come from the germline V gene (reference sequence). CDR3 length: 14 amino acids. The V gene lost 3 bases and the J gene lost 2 bases, with 9 bases spanning the gap. In nucleotides, the CDR3 is TGTGCCAGCAGCTTGAACTCCAACACAGATACGCAGTATTTT. Protein: CASSLNSNTDTQYF.

The rearrangement joins TRBV28 to TRBJ1-3; no clear D gene. CDR1 is MDHEN, CDR2 SYDVKM, per germline. The CDR3 totals 15 residues. Trimming removed 4 bases from V and 0 bases from J, with 10 bases in between. CDR3 coding DNA: TGTGCCAGCAGTTCGCTACGCCGCTCTGGAAACACCATATATTTT. Protein: CASSSLRRSGNTIYF.

This clonotype has a count of ten or more. The V call is TRBV30, the J call TRBJ2-2; D might be TRBD2 (5 bases). The CDR3 runs to 12 residues. V was pared by 0 bases and J by 7 bases, with 6 bases between. Germline V gene sequence: CDR1 GTSNPN, CDR2 SVGIG (reference sequence). The CDR3 bases are TGTGCCTGGAGTGTAGGGAGCGGGGAGCTGTTTTTT. Translated: CAWSVGSGELFF.

The sample holds a few counts of this clonotype. The CDR3 bases are TGTGCCAGCAACGCAGGGGGAAGTAATTCACCCCTCCACTTT. This translates into CASNAGGSNSPLHF. The rearrangement joins TRBV6-1 to TRBJ1-6; 7 bases line up with TRBD1. The germline gives CDR1 MNHNS, CDR2 SASEGT. The CDR3 contains 14 residues. V lost 7 bases to trimming and J lost 6 bases; unmatched junction nucleotides: 6.

The V call is TRBV30, the J call TRBJ2-7, with D uncertain. The germline V gene encodes CDR1 GTSNPN and CDR2 SVGIG (reference sequence). Trimming pared 0 bases from V and 6 bases from J, leaving 12 bases between. CDR3 length: 13 residues. CDR3: CAWSVDRALEQYF. In DNA, the CDR3 is TGTGCCTGGAGTGTAGACCGGGCCCTCGAGCAGTACTTC.

Worth noting for this clonotype: One base away lies a much larger clone, so this may be a sequencing read error. The chain carries TRBV11-2 and TRBJ2-1; tentatively, D is TRBD2 (5 bases). Looked up from germline, CDR1 is SGHAT and CDR2 is FQNNGV. The CDR3 consists of 12 residues. Trimming removed 1 base from V and 12 bases from J, with 10 bases in between. CDR3 region: CASSLVTIRQFF. CDR3 bases: TGTGCCAGCAGCTTAGTGACTATTCGGCAGTTCTTC.

This chain connects TRBV13 to TRBJ2-1, with 11 bases lining up with TRBD2. Germline CDR1 is PRHDT and CDR2 is FYEKMQ (reference sequence). CDR3 length: 14 amino acids. V was clipped by 2 bases and J by 9 bases; unmatched bases: 3. In DNA, the CDR3 is TGTGCCAGCAGCTTAAGGGGGACTAGCGGTGAGCAGTTCTTC. Protein sequence: CASSLRGTSGEQFF. Full variable domain (outside the CDR3, taken from reference TRBV13 and TRBJ2-1): AAGVIQSPRHLIKEKRETATLKCYPIPRHDTVYWYQQGPGQDPQFLISFYEKMQSDKGSIPDRFSAQQFSDYHSELNMSSLELGDSALYFCASSLRGTSGEQFFGPGTRLTVL.

This clonotype was seen a few times. The chain employs TRBV19 and TRBJ1-4; 8 nucleotides agree with TRBD1. The CDR3 is made up of 17 amino acids. Germline-derived CDR1 and CDR2 are LNHDA and SQIVND (reference sequence). The V segment lost 5 bases and the J segment 6 bases; nucleotides outside the gene matches: 14. CDR3 nucleotides: TGTGCCAGTAGTGCCTCCTTCCAGGGGGCGCTTGATGAAAAACTGTTTTTT. Amino acids: CASSASFQGALDEKLFF.

The V call is TRBV18, the J call TRBJ2-7, with TRBD2 identical over 7 bases. From germline, CDR1 is KGHSH and CDR2 LQKENI. With 3 bases clipped from V and 5 bases from J, the junction kept 4 bases outside the gene matches. The CDR3 is made up of 13 amino acids. The CDR3 region is CASSPMGTNEQYF. In nucleotides, the CDR3 is TGTGCCAGCTCACCTATGGGGACTAACGAGCAGTACTTC.

In its sample, this clonotype was seen a few times. The V and J genes are TRBV27 and TRBJ1-5; D is undetermined. V was trimmed by 6 bases and J by 1 base, leaving 19 bases between them. Per the germline V gene, CDR1 is MNHEY and CDR2 is SMNVEV (reference sequence). This CDR3 contains 17 residues. The CDR3 sequence: CASRGWAGFSSNQPQHF. CDR3 DNA sequence: TGTGCCAGCAGGGGGTGGGCAGGATTTTCCAGCAATCAGCCCCAGCATTTT.

The table lists this clonotype with many counts. V gene TRBV7-2 combines with J gene TRBJ1-4, with D unclear. Trimming pared 0 bases from V and 8 bases from J, leaving 16 bases between. The germline V gene encodes CDR1 SGHTA and CDR2 FQGNSA. The CDR3 is 16 amino acids. The CDR3 spells CASSLARSVVREKLFF. The CDR3, as DNA: TGTGCCAGCAGCTTAGCGCGGAGCGTTGTGCGGGAAAAACTGTTTTTT.

This clonotype was recorded at least ten times. The rearrangement links TRBV7-9 to TRBJ2-2; 11 nucleotides match TRBD2. The trim removed 0 bases at V and 0 bases at J, leaving 3 bases unmatched. CDR3 length: 18 residues. Germline V lookup: CDR1 SEHNR, CDR2 FQNEAQ (reference sequence). The CDR3 spells CASSLAPGLAANTGELFF. DNA for the CDR3: TGTGCCAGCAGCTTAGCCCCGGGACTAGCGGCGAACACCGGGGAGCTGTTTTTT.

This clonotype was seen a few times. The chain combines TRBV30 with TRBJ1-5; tentative D call: TRBD1 (6 bases). The CDR3 is 15 residues long. V gave up 3 bases and J gave up 3 bases, with 15 bases separating them. The germline V gene encodes CDR1 GTSNPN and CDR2 SVGIG (reference sequence). CDR3 amino acids: CAWRGKDSFNQPQHF. The CDR3, as DNA: TGTGCCTGGAGGGGCAAGGACAGTTTCAATCAGCCCCAGCATTTT. The full variable domain, rest sourced from reference TRBV30 and TRBJ1-5, is SQTIHQWPATLVQPVGSPLSLECTVEGTSNPNLYWYRQAAGRGLQLLFYSVGIGQISSEVPQNLSASRPQDRQFILSSKKLLLSDSGFYLCAWRGKDSFNQPQHFGDGTRLSIL.

With respect to this clonotype: A much more abundant neighbour one base away suggests this may be a read error. This rearrangement joins TRBV6-2 or TRBV6-3 to TRBJ1-4; D is possibly TRBD1 (6 bases). The germline CDR1 and CDR2 sequences are MNHEY and SVGEGT. The ends were cut back, 5 bases at V and 8 bases at J, with 15 bases in the middle. The CDR3 spans 14 residues. DNA for the CDR3: TGTGCCAGCAGTGTACAGGGCACAAGGGAAAAACTGTTTTTT. Translated: CASSVQGTREKLFF.

A few counts support this clonotype. The chain couples TRBV10-3 to TRBJ2-7; weak D call: TRBD1 (6 bases). Germline V gene sequence: CDR1 ENHRY, CDR2 SYGVKD. The CDR3 consists of 13 residues. V was clipped by 6 bases and J by 6 bases, with 15 bases between them. The CDR3 region is CAISDDRNGEQYF. The CDR3 DNA follows: TGTGCCATCAGCGATGACAGGAACGGCGAGCAGTACTTC.

The table lists this clonotype with a few counts. The chain has TRBV11-2 and TRBJ2-5, with 10 bases identical to TRBD1. The CDR3 is 16 residues long. Germline CDR1 SGHAT, CDR2 FQNNGV. The junction had 7 bases not matched to a gene; V was cut back by 4 bases and J by 2 bases. CDR3 sequence: CASSWGDRGQQETQYF. The CDR3 DNA reads TGTGCCAGCAGCTGGGGGGACAGGGGACAACAAGAGACCCAGTACTTC.

This clonotype was picked up many times. The rearrangement links TRBV30 to TRBJ2-5, with 7 bases identical to TRBD1. Germline V gene lookup returns CDR1 GTSNPN and CDR2 SVGIG (reference sequence). The CDR3 is 15 amino acids. Trimming at V came to 4 bases and at J to 4 bases, leaving 12 bases not matched to a gene. DNA for the CDR3: TGTGCCTGGACCAACGGGAACAGGGGTCTAGAGACCCAGTACTTC. Translating it yields CAWTNGNRGLETQYF. The full variable domain, with the rest looked up from reference TRBV30 and TRBJ2-5, is SQTIHQWPATLVQPVGSPLSLECTVEGTSNPNLYWYRQAAGRGLQLLFYSVGIGQISSEVPQNLSASRPQDRQFILSSKKLLLSDSGFYLCAWTNGNRGLETQYFGPGTRLLVL.

This clonotype was found a few times. The chain uses TRBV25-1 and TRBJ2-2; a possible D gene is TRBD1 (6 bases). Germline-derived CDR1 and CDR2 are MGHDK and SYGVNS. CDR3 length: 15 residues. V shed 5 bases and J shed 7 bases, with 17 bases lying between them. Here the CDR3 reads CASSMHGTPLGELFF. In nucleotides, the CDR3 is TGTGCCAGCAGTATGCACGGGACACCGCTCGGGGAGCTGTTTTTT.

In its sample, this clonotype was seen many times. The chain employs TRBV27 and TRBJ2-1; D is unresolved. The V end lost 0 bases, the J end lost 3 bases, and 9 bases lay between the germline ends. This CDR3 has 15 residues. Germline V lookup: CDR1 MNHEY, CDR2 SMNVEV (reference sequence). For the CDR3, the DNA is TGTGCCAGCAGTTTATCAGAGTCGGTCTACAATGAGCAGTTCTTC. Translating it yields CASSLSESVYNEQFF.